The T cell receptor (beta chain) under discussion was sequenced for a study of T cells in localized non-small cell lung cancer. There are a few counts of this clone. TCRdb's copy holds only in-frame clones and misses some; the assay was immunoSEQ multiplex PCR. Counted here are around 1,400 clones, around 26% occurring once; the ten biggest clones make up 13% to 15%. The V gene lost 0 bases and the J gene lost 0 bases, with 10 bases spanning the gap. Germline V gene data show CDR1 as SGDLS and CDR2 as YYNGEE. The length of the CDR3 is 16 residues. The rearrangement links TRBV9 to TRBJ2-1; either TRBD1 or TRBD2 may supply D (5 bases each). This material consisted of normal lung tissue next to the tumor, taken before any cancer treatment. This TCR came from a woman between 18 and 55 years old with stage III lung adenocarcinoma. The CDR3 loop reads CASSVGGTSSYNEQFF. The CDR3 nucleotides read TGTGCCAGCAGCGTAGGTGGGACGAGCTCCTACAATGAGCAGTTCTTC.